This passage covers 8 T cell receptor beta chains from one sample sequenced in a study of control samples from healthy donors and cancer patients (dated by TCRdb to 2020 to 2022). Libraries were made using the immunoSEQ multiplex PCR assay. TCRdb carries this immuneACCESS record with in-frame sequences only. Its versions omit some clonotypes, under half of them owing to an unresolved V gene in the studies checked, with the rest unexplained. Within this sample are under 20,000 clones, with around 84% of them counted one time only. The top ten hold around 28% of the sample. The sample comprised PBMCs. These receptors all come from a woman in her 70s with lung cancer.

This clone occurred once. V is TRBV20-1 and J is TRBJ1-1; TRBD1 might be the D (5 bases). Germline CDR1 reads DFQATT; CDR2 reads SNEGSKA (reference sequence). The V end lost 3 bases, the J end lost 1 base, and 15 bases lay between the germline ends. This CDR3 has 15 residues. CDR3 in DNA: TGCAGTGCTAGTGGGGCCCTTATCCCGAACACTGAAGCTTTCTTT. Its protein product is CSASGALIPNTEAFF.

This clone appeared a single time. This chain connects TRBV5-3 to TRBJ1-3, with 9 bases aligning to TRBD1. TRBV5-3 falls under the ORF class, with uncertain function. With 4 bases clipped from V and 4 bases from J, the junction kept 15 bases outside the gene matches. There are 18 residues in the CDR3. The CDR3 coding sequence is TGTGCCAGAAGCCTAGACGGACAGGGGATGAGGGTAGGAAACACCATATATTTT. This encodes CARSLDGQGMRVGNTIYF.

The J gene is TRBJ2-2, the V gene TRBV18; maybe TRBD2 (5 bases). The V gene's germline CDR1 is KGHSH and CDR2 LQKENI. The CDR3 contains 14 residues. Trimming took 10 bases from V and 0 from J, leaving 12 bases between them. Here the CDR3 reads CATLRDSNTGELFF. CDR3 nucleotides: TGTGCCACCCTCCGGGATTCGAACACCGGGGAGCTGTTTTTT.

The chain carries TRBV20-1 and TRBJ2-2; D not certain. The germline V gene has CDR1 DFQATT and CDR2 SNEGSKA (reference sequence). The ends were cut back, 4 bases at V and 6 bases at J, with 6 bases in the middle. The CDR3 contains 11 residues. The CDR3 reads CSATRAGELFF. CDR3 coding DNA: TGCAGTGCTACTCGAGCCGGGGAGCTGTTTTTT.

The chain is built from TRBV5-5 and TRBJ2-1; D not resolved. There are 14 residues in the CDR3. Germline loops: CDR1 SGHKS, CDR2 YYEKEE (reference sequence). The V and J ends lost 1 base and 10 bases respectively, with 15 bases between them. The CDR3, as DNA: TGTGCCAGCAGCTTGCGGTTCCCCGTCCACGAGCAGTTCTTC. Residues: CASSLRFPVHEQFF.

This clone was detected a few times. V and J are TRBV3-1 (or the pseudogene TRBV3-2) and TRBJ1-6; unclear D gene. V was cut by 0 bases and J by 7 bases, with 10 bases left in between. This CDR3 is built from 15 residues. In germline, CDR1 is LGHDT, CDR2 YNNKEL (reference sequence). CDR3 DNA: TGTGCCAGCAGCCAAGATGGTGTGCAAAATTCACCCCTCCACTTT. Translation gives CASSQDGVQNSPLHF.

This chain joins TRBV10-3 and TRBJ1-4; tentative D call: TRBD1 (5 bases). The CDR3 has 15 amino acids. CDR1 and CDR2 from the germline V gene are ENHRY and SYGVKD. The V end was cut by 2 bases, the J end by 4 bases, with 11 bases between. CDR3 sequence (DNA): TGTGCCATCAGTGAGGGGGACGGAAGTAATGAAAAACTGTTTTTT. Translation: CAISEGDGSNEKLFF.

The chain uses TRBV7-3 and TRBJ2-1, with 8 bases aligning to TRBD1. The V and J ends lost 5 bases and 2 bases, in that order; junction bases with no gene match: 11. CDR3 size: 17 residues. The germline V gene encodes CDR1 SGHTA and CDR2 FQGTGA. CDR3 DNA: TGTGCCAGCAGCCCCCGCGGGGACAGGCGCACCTACAATGAGCAGTTCTTC. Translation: CASSPRGDRRTYNEQFF.